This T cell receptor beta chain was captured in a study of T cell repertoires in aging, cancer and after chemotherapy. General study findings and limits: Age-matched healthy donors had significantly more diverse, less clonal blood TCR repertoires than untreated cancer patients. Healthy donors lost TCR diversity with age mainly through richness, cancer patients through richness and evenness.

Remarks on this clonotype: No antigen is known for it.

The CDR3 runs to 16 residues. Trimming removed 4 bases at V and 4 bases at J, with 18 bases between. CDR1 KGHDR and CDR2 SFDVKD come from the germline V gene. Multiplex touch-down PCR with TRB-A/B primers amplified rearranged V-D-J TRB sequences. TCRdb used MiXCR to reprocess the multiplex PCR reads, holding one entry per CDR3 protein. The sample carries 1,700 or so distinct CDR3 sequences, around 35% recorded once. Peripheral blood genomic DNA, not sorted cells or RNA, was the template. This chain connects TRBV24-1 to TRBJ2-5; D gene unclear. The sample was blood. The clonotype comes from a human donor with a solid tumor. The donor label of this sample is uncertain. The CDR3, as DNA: TGTGCCACCAGTGACCCCGGGCTGGCATTAGTAGAGACCCAGTACTTC. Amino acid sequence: CATSDPGLALVETQYF.